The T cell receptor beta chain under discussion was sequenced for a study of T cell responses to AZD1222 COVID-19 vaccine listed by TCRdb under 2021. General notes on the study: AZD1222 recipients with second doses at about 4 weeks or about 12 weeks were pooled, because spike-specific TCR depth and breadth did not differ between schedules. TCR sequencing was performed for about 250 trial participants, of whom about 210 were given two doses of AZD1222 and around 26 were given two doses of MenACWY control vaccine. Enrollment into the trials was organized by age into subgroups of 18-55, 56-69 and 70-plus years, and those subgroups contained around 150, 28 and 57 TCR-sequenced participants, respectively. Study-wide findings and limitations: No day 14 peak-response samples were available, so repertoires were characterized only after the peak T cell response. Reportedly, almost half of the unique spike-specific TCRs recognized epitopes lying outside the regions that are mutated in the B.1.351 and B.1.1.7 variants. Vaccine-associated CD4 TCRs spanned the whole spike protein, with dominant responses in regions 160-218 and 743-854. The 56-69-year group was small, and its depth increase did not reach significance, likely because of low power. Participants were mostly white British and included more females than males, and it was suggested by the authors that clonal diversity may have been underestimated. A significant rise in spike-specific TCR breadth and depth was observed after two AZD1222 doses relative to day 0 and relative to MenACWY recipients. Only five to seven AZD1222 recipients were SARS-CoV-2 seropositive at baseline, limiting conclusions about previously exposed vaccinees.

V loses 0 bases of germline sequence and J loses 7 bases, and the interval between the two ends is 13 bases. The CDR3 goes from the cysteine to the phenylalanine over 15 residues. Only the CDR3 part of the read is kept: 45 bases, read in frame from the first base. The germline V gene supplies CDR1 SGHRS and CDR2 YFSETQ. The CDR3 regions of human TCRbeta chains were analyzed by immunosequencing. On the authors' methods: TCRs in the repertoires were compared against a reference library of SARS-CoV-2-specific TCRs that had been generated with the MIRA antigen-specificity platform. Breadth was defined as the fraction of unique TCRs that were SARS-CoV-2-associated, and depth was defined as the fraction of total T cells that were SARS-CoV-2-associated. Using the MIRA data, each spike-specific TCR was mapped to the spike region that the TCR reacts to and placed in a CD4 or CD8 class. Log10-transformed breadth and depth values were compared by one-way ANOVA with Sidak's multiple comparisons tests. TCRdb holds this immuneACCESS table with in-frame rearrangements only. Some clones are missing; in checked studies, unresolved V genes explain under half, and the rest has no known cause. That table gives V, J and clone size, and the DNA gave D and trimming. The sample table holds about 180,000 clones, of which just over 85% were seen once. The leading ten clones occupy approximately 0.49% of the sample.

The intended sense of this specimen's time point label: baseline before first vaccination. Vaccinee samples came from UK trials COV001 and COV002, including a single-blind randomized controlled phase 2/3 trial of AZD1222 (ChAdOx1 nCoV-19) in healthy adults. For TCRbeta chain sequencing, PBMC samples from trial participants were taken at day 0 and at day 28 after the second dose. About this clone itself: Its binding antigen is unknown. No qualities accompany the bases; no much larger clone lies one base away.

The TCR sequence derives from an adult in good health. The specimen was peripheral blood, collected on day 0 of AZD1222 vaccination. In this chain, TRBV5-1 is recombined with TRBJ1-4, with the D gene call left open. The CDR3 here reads CASSLERVLGEKLFF. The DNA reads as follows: TGCGCCAGCAGCTTGGAGCGGGTCCTGGGTGAAAAACTGTTTTTT.